This note documents a single T cell receptor (beta chain) sequence. Its antigen is undetermined. These data come from a study of a mutant IDH1 vaccine in newly diagnosed glioma. The assay was immunoSEQ multiplex PCR, and TCRdb's table has in-frame clones only and misses some. The repertoire holds 35,000 to 50,000 clones, with approximately 84% as singletons. Documented time point: week 23, last vaccination. The content of each vaccine dose was 300 ug of mutant IDH1 20-mer peptide, and topical imiquimod accompanied it. This CDR3 region has 19 residues. Germline V CDR1 and CDR2: SNHLY, FYNNEI. Trimming removed 2 bases from V and 4 bases from J; junction bases left unmatched: 13.

This TCR derives from a woman aged 18-35 years with glioma. Some clones in this sample may be carry-over from other donors' samples. Sequencing used PBMCs, obtained from a glioma patient whose treatment included an IDH1 peptide vaccine. The chain carries TRBV2 and TRBJ2-6; 8 nucleotides match TRBD1. The CDR3 coding sequence is TGTGCCAGCAGTGAACCGCCCTTCCAGGGGGCGGTGGGGGCCAACGTCCTGACTTTC. This sequence encodes CASSEPPFQGAVGANVLTF.